The rows below give T cell receptor beta chains drawn from one sample of a study of OX40 agonist ivuxolimab in advanced cancers. This table comes from immunoSEQ multiplex PCR, and its TCRdb copy is limited to in-frame clones, with some not included. The sample gives fewer than 90,000 clones, roughly 90% of which show up once; about 2.3% is in the top ten. The sequenced sample was CD4+ or CD8+ T cells sorted from blood, obtained in a trial of the OX40 agonist ivuxolimab. These receptor sequences come from an adult with an advanced solid tumor such as melanoma, head and neck, liver or kidney cancer. CDR3s include the opening cysteine and the closing phenylalanine or tryptophan. D genes are given only for firm matches. Clone size is not always given. Where it is, it says once, few, many or a class for expanded clones.

TRBD1 TRBJ1-1 TRBV11-1 . TGTGCCAGCAGCCCCGGGACAGGGGGTCTAAACACTGAAGCTTTCTTT CASSPGTGGLNTEAFF
. TRBJ2-2 TRBV19 . TGTGCCAGTAGCGGGACACGGAACACCGGGGAGCTGTTTTTT CASSGTRNTGELFF
. TRBJ1-1 TRBV27 . TGTGCCAGCAGTTTAAAGCGGGGAGTGGGCACTGAAGCTTTCTTT CASSLKRGVGTEAFF
TRBD1 TRBJ1-2 TRBV14 once TGCCCTAAAAAGGGGGACAGGAGTAGGTATGGCTACACCTTC CPKKGDRSRYGYTF
. TRBJ2-2 TRBV19 . TGTGCCAGTAACGGGGGTCCCGGGGAGCTGTTTTTT CASNGGPGELFF
. TRBJ2-5 TRBV5-4 . TGTGCCAGCAGCTTCCGGGACTTGAAAGAGACCCAGTACTTC CASSFRDLKETQYF
TRBD2 TRBJ2-2 TRBV19 . TGTGCCAGTAGTATAATGGCGGGAGTATACACCGGGGAGCTGTTTTTT CASSIMAGVYTGELFF
. TRBJ1-4 TRBV2 . TGTGCCAGTAGAGACATGGAGGCCCGAAATGAAAAACTGTTTTTT CASRDMEARNEKLFF
TRBD1 TRBJ2-2 TRBV25-1 . TGTGCCACCACAGTGAATGTTGGACAGGGGGCTGACACCGGGGAGCTGTTTTTT CATTVNVGQGADTGELFF
TRBD1 TRBJ2-1 TRBV5-1 once TGCGCCAGCAGCTTACAGGGGGGTAATGAGCAGTTCTTC CASSLQGGNEQFF
. TRBJ2-1 TRBV28 . TGTGCCAGCAGTTCTTCTGCAGGCGGCCCCTACAATGAGCAGTTCTTC CASSSSAGGPYNEQFF
TRBD1 TRBJ2-3 TRBV5-1 once TGCGCCAGCCGGGACAGTAGCACAGATACGCAGTATTTT CASRDSSTDTQYF
TRBD1 TRBJ2-1 TRBV28 . TGTGCCAGCAGTCCCCTCGGACAGGGCCTTCACAATGAGCAGTTCTTC CASSPLGQGLHNEQFF
. TRBJ1-5 TRBV2 . TGTGCCAGCAGTCAGCAGGGTGGGCGCAATCAGCCCCAGCATTTT CASSQQGGRNQPQHF
. TRBJ1-5 TRBV19 . TGTGCCAGTAGACTGGGGGCGGGCAATCAGCCCCAGCATTTT CASRLGAGNQPQHF
TRBD1 TRBJ1-4 TRBV5-5 . TGTGCCAGCAGCCAAGGGACAGGGAATGAAAAACTGTTTTTT CASSQGTGNEKLFF
. TRBJ1-5 TRBV6-1 . TGTGCCAGCAGTGGAAATAGCAATCAGCCCCAGCATTTT CASSGNSNQPQHF
. TRBJ2-5 TRBV11-3 . TGTGCCAGCAGCTTAGGAAAACAGGGATGGTGGGAGACCCAGTACTTC CASSLGKQGWWETQYF
TRBD2 TRBJ2-3 TRBV28 . TGTGCCAGCAGTTCCCCATCTAGCGGGAGAATGACAGATACGCAGTATTTT CASSSPSSGRMTDTQYF
TRBD2 TRBJ2-1 TRBV7-6 . TGTGCCAGCAGCTTAGAACGGGCTAGCGGGAGGAATGAGCAGTTCTTC CASSLERASGRNEQFF
. TRBJ2-2 TRBV7-2 . TGTGCCAGCAGCTTAGTGTCGGGGTACACCGGGGAGCTGTTTTTT CASSLVSGYTGELFF
TRBD2 TRBJ2-7 TRBV4-2 . TGTGCCAGCAGCCCCCGACTAGCGGGAGGCCCCTACGAGCAGTACTTC CASSPRLAGGPYEQYF
. TRBJ1-2 TRBV4-1 . TGCGCCAGCAGCCATGTGTCAGGGGAAAAGGGCTATGGCTACACCTTC CASSHVSGEKGYGYTF
. TRBJ1-5 TRBV6-1 . TGTGCCAGCCAGAGAGGCAATCAGCCCCAGCATTTT CASQRGNQPQHF
. TRBJ1-5 TRBV7-2 . TGTGCCAGCAGCCCAGAGGGCAATCAGCCCCAGCATTTT CASSPEGNQPQHF
. TRBJ2-3 TRBV7-9 . TGTGCCAGCAGCTTGGGGATCGCGACAGATACGCAGTATTTT CASSLGIATDTQYF
. TRBJ2-4 TRBV19 . TGTGCCAGTAGTCTCCGGGGGCCAATGGCCAAAAACATTCAGTACTTC CASSLRGPMAKNIQYF
. TRBJ1-1 TRBV28 . TGTGCCAGCAGTTTAGACACCAGCGGGAAAGCTTTCTTT CASSLDTSGKAFF
TRBD2 TRBJ2-7 TRBV4-1 . TGCGCCAGCAGCCTGCTGACGGCGGGAGTTTCCCACGAGCAGTACTTC CASSLLTAGVSHEQYF
. TRBJ2-7 TRBV28 . TGTGCCAGCCTTGGCGGCTTTTTCACCTACGAGCAGTACTTC CASLGGFFTYEQYF
. TRBJ1-1 TRBV27 . TGTGCCAGCGGACCAACAGGGATGAACACTGAAGCTTTCTTT CASGPTGMNTEAFF
TRBD2 TRBJ2-5 TRBV5-1 . TGCGCCAGCAGCTCAGGACTAGCCGGACAAGAGACCCAGTACTTC CASSSGLAGQETQYF
TRBD1 TRBJ2-7 TRBV29-1 . TGCAGCGTCCCGGATTCGGGACAGGACGCCTACGAGCAGTACTTC CSVPDSGQDAYEQYF
. TRBJ2-2 TRBV7-7 . TGTGCTAGCAGCTTGATGAGTGGACAGGGAGGGACCGGGGAGCTGTTTTTT CASSLMSGQGGTGELFF
. TRBJ2-7 TRBV18 . TGTGCCAGCTCACCAAGCCTACAGGCCTACGAGCAGTACTTC CASSPSLQAYEQYF
TRBD2 TRBJ2-1 TRBV13 . TGTGCCAGCAGGTCGACTAGCGGGAGAGGGGGTGAGCAGTTCTTC CASRSTSGRGGEQFF
TRBD2 TRBJ2-1 TRBV11-2 once TGTGCCAGCAGCCCTCTGGCGGGAGGGCGATCTGAGCAGTTCTTC CASSPLAGGRSEQFF
. TRBJ2-1 TRBV10-3 . TGTGCCATCGGTAGCGGCACGAAGAACGACAATGAGCAGTTCTTC CAIGSGTKNDNEQFF
. TRBJ1-2 TRBV28 . TGTGCCAGCAGTTGGGGGGCAATCTATGGCTACACCTTC CASSWGAIYGYTF
TRBD2 TRBJ2-7 TRBV18 . TGTGCCAGCTCACCACGGTTAGCGGGAGGGCCCAATTACGAGCAGTACTTC CASSPRLAGGPNYEQYF
. TRBJ1-4 TRBV2 . TGTGCCAGCAGTGATGTGAGGGTTAATGAAAAACTGTTTTTT CASSDVRVNEKLFF
. TRBJ1-1 TRBV19 . TGTGCCAGTAGTAGAGCTAGGGTAGGCACTGAAGCTTTCTTT CASSRARVGTEAFF
. TRBJ2-7 TRBV6-1 . TGTGCCAGCAGTGAAGTGGTCTACGAGCAGTACTTC CASSEVVYEQYF
TRBD1 TRBJ1-2 TRBV5-5 . TGTGCCAGCAGCTTGGGGGGGACAGAGGTCGGCTACACCTTC CASSLGGTEVGYTF
. TRBJ1-5 TRBV4-2 . TGTGCCAGCAGCCAAGGAAGCGGCAGGGAGTTCAATCAGCCCCAGCATTTT CASSQGSGREFNQPQHF
. TRBJ2-7 TRBV15 . TGTGCCACCAGCAGGGGACGGAACTACGAGCAGTACTTC CATSRGRNYEQYF
. TRBJ2-5 TRBV27 . TGTGCCAGCAGTTTTGGCGCAGTCCAAGAGACCCAGTACTTC CASSFGAVQETQYF
TRBD2 TRBJ2-1 TRBV29-1 once TGCAGCGTTCAAAGCGGGAGTACCTACAATGAGCAGTTCTTC CSVQSGSTYNEQFF